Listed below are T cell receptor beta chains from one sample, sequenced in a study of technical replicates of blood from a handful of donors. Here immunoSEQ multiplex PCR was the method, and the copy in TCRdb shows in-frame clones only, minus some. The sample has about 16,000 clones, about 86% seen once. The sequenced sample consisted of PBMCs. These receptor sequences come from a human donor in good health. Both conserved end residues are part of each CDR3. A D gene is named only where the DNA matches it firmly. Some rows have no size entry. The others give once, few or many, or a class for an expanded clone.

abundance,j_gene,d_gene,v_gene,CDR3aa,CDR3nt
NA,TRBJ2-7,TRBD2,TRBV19,CASSPQQWSHSGSMYEQYF,TGTGCCAGTAGTCCTCAACAGTGGAGTCATAGCGGGAGTATGTACGAGCAGTACTTC
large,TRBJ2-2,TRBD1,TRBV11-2,CASSVSTGDNGELFF,TGTGCCAGCAGCGTCTCGACAGGGGACAACGGGGAGCTGTTTTTT
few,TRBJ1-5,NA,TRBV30,CAWSPRTAGAQHF,TGTGCCTGGAGTCCCCGAACAGCGGGGGCCCAGCATTTT
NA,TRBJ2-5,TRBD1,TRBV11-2,CASSLGQGRAYF,TGTGCCAGCAGCTTAGGACAGGGGCGGGCGTACTTC
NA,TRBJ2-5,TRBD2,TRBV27,CASTPRGGRKTQYF,TGTGCCAGCACCCCTCGGGGAGGGAGGAAGACCCAGTACTTC
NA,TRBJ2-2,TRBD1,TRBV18,CASSPKPDRVNSNTGELFF,TGTGCCAGCTCACCTAAGCCGGACAGGGTAAATTCGAACACCGGGGAGCTGTTTTTT
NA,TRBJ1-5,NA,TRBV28,CASAGGVDQPQHF,TGTGCCAGCGCGGGGGGTGTAGACCAGCCCCAGCATTTT
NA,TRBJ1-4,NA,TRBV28,CASSLAGGGSVLSEKLFF,TGTGCCAGCAGTTTAGCAGGTGGGGGCTCGGTACTTAGCGAAAAACTGTTTTTT
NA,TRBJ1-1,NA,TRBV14,CASSQLQGILGTEAFF,TGTGCCAGCAGCCAGCTACAGGGTATTCTGGGCACTGAAGCTTTCTTT
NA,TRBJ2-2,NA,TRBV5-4,CAIERQETGELFF,TGTGCCATCGAGCGACAGGAAACCGGGGAGCTGTTTTTT
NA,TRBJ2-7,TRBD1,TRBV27,CASSWGTGYEQYF,TGTGCCAGCAGTTGGGGGACAGGCTACGAGCAGTACTTC
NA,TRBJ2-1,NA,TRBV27,CASSFLPVGGGPGNEQFF,TGTGCCAGCAGTTTCCTCCCGGTAGGGGGAGGGCCGGGGAATGAGCAGTTCTTC
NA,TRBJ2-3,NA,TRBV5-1,CASSPGEVTDTQYF,TGCGCCAGCAGCCCAGGGGAAGTGACAGATACGCAGTATTTT
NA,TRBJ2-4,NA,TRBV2,CASRVGLAKNIQYF,TGTGCCAGCAGGGTGGGACTAGCCAAAAACATTCAGTACTTC
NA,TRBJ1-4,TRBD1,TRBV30,CATDRGTNEKLFF,TGTGCCACCGACAGGGGAACTAATGAAAAACTGTTTTTT